Described below is a single TCR beta chain sequence and its context. Ten or more counts support this clone. No cognate antigen has been identified for it. The read comes to an end 3 residues before the CDR3 does, leaving the germline J gene to fill in the end. Reading the germline V gene gives CDR1 MNHEY and CDR2 SVGEGT. A distance of 2 bases separates the germline ends of V and J, which lose 2 bases and 0 bases respectively. The CDR3 holds 13 amino acids from the cysteine to the phenylalanine. Only the CDR3 bases that were read are kept: 30 of them, in frame from base 1. This sample was taken from a study of T cell clonality in common variable immunodeficiency (dated by TCRdb to between 2014 and 2016). Equivalent amounts of genomic DNA from CVID and control samples were used as sequencing input. For every sample, a 60 bp segment covering the rearranged TCRbeta CDR3 region was amplified and then sequenced. TCRbeta amplification used the immunoSEQ assay, a bias-corrected multiplex PCR with high-throughput sequencing. The source study handled its data this way. Each unique nucleotide sequence was treated as a clone and annotated with V, D and J genes, copy number and frequency. Sequences were labeled productive if in frame, and non-productive if out of frame or containing stop codons. As previously described, Shannon's entropy was used to calculate clonality. Mean CDR3 Kyte-Doolittle hydropathy was derived from the predicted amino acid sequences of productive clones. Scaled V gene usage was hierarchically clustered using Manhattan distance and complete linkage with the R hclust function. Sharing of clones by CDR3 amino acid sequence was evaluated through resampling of 12 repertoires per group over 100 rounds. The repertoires were searched for some 70 published EBV-specific TCRbeta sequences and some 230 published CMV-specific TCRbeta sequences. After two CVID samples that produced fewer than 10,000 sequences were dropped from the analysis, 35 to 50 CVID repertoires remained. TCRdb provides this immuneACCESS table in a form limited to in-frame rearrangements. Some clones are lacking; in checked studies, under half of them reflect an unresolved V gene, and why the rest are absent is not known. The V and J calls and the clone size are those of that table, but D and trimming were determined from the DNA. This sample has about 45,000 clones, none of them a singleton. The ten largest clones capture about 0.68% of the sample.

Paper-wide results and their limitations: CVID TCRbeta sequences reportedly showed fewer deletions and N-nucleotide insertions and lacked highly modified clones with 13 or more V deletions. Healthy controls shared more TCRbeta clones with each other than CVID subjects shared among themselves (p < 0.0001). Even though DNA input was the same, control samples had an average of around 75,000 unique sequences each, compared with about 32,000 in CVID samples. It was noted by the authors that sequencing of the repertoires of T cell subpopulations would be needed to clarify the cause of the increased clonality in CVID. TCRbeta clonality was higher in CVID subjects than in healthy controls (t-test p = 0.018), and the increase was most characteristic of about a third of subjects. Correlations of repertoire features with clinical complications were constrained by heterogeneity among patients within the CVID cohort.

Most of the CVID patients and most of the healthy controls were of Caucasian heritage. Heparinized peripheral whole blood samples of about 5 to 8 ml were collected from each donor. TCRbeta CDR3 repertoires were sequenced from genomic DNA of adults with common variable immune deficiency (CVID) and healthy adult controls. There were approximately 22 healthy adult volunteers in the control group (approximately 12 female and around ten male), ranging in age from about 23 to 70 years, with a mean age of approximately 34. Diluted blood was subjected to density centrifugation over Hypaque 1077 or Ficoll-Paque for isolation of peripheral blood mononuclear cells. Genomic DNA was obtained from unsorted mononuclear cells through either Qiagen column purification or a centrifugation-based method.

The clonotype comes from a person between 18 and 75 years old in good health. Material: peripheral blood mononuclear cells. The chain is assembled from TRBV6-2 or TRBV6-3 and TRBJ1-3; the D gene identity is not certain. CDR3 loop: CASSYHSGNTIYF. The DNA read from the CDR3 is TGTGCCAGCAGTTACCACTCTGGAAACACC.